The T cell receptor beta chain described here comes from a study of shared clonotypes between healthy human individuals. Background on the study: The study drew on a couple of women and a few men aged 18 to 49 as donors.

Germline V gives CDR1 ENHRY, CDR2 SYGVKD. The ends lost 10 bases at V and 0 bases at J; junction bases unmatched: 5. The CDR3 spans 14 residues. Only one count was recorded for this clone. There were only Caucasian adults among the donors, and all lived in Nashville, Tennessee. Only in-frame clones appear in the TCRdb table, and some are missing; sequencing was by immunoSEQ multiplex PCR. The profile shows over a million clones, roughly 96% of them singletons. The receptor's source is a man aged 25 to 40 in good health. The sequenced sample consisted of naive CD4+ T cells sorted from blood. Documented subset: CD45RA+ positively selected. This rearrangement joins TRBV10-3 to TRBJ2-1, with 8 nucleotides matching TRBD2. Written as DNA, the CDR3 is TGTGCCACCTTAGCGGGGCTCTCCTACAATGAGCAGTTCTTC. It encodes CATLAGLSYNEQFF.